This T cell receptor (beta chain) was captured in a study of neurological immune-mediated disorders. TCRdb processed the 5' RACE reads anew with MiXCR; each CDR3 protein has one entry. Among roughly 40,000 distinct CDR3 sequences listed, roughly 2.5% were seen once. Overall study findings and caveats: Levels of TCR clonal expansion peaked in HTLV-1-associated myelopathy and reached their lowest in multiple sclerosis, under those of healthy controls.

The CDR3 runs 14 residues. CDR1 is SGHRS, CDR2 YFSETQ, per germline. J was trimmed by 10 bases and V by 3 bases; bases with no gene match: 10. This clonotype has at least ten counts. Its target is unknown. The receptor's source is a man aged 45 to 65 with multiple sclerosis. The chain is built from TRBV5-1 and TRBJ2-1; 7 positions agree with TRBD1. Material for sequencing was PBMCs. The CDR3 reads CASSSRTGRFEQFF. CDR3 nucleotides: TGCGCCAGCAGCTCACGGACAGGCCGTTTCGAGCAGTTCTTC.